The 31 T cell receptor beta chains presented below share a single source sample, sequenced in a study of early T cells in non-severe SARS-CoV-2 infection. TCRdb processed the 5' RACE reads anew with MiXCR; each CDR3 protein has one entry. The sample shows about 83,000 distinct CDR3 sequences, 10% of them seen only once. The specimen comprised whole blood, sampled at baseline. The receptors here all came from an adult who was a healthcare worker with PCR-confirmed SARS-CoV-2 infection or an uninfected control (not recorded which).

This clonotype was seen only a few times. The chain employs TRBV10-1 and TRBJ2-1; D is ambiguous. V shed 9 bases and J shed 3 bases, with 9 bases lying between them. This CDR3 spans 12 amino acids. Germline CDR1 WNHNN, CDR2 SYGVQD (reference sequence). The CDR3 loop reads CASPQVYNEQFF. The CDR3 DNA follows: TGCGCCAGTCCCCAAGTCTACAATGAGCAGTTCTTC.

This chain links TRBV6-6 with TRBJ2-5; D is possibly TRBD2 (5 bases). The CDR3 extends over 14 amino acids. V lost 0 bases, J lost 5 bases, and 10 bases lay in between. CDR1 and CDR2 (germline): MNHNY, SVGAGI (reference sequence). The CDR3 protein is CASSYSGGRETQYF. The CDR3 DNA is TGTGCCAGCAGTTACTCGGGCGGGCGTGAGACCCAGTACTTC.

This clonotype was detected only a few times. The rearrangement uses TRBV20-1 and TRBJ1-6; no definite D call. This CDR3 has 12 amino acids. Per germline, CDR1 DFQATT and CDR2 SNEGSKA (reference sequence). The V end lost 2 bases, the J end lost 12 bases, and 11 bases lay between the germline ends. The CDR3 region is CSARQTGEPLHF. CDR3 nucleotide sequence: TGCAGTGCTAGACAGACTGGCGAACCCCTCCACTTT.

This chain links TRBV19 with TRBJ2-1; 11 positions match TRBD2. Per the germline V gene, CDR1 is LNHDA and CDR2 is SQIVND (reference sequence). J was trimmed by 5 bases and V by 8 bases; bases with no gene match: 11. The CDR3 is 16 amino acids. CDR3 in DNA: TGTGCCAGTGGACTAGCGGGTAAGGGGTACAACAATGAGCAGTTCTTC. Its translation is CASGLAGKGYNNEQFF.

The chain combines TRBV29-1 with TRBJ2-3, with 12 bases fitting TRBD1. The CDR3 totals 11 residues. V shed 8 bases, J shed 14 bases, and the junction held 8 bases outside the gene matches. Per the germline V gene, CDR1 is SQVTM and CDR2 is ANQGSEA. The CDR3 loop reads CSTRGTGGLYF. CDR3 bases: TGCAGCACAAGAGGGACAGGGGGCCTGTATTTT.

This clonotype was found a few times. The J gene is TRBJ1-1, the V gene TRBV5-4, with a weak D call TRBD1 (5 bases). V lost 3 bases, J lost 3 bases, and 12 bases lay in between. Germline assignment: CDR1 SGHNT and CDR2 YYREEE (reference sequence). The CDR3 is 14 amino acids. Here the CDR3 reads CASSSKSRDTEAFF. For the CDR3, the DNA is TGTGCCAGCAGCTCTAAGAGCAGGGACACTGAAGCTTTCTTT.

V and J are TRBV28 and TRBJ2-2; TRBD2 is a possible D gene (6 bases). This CDR3 has 17 residues. V lost 5 bases and J 5 bases, leaving 21 bases between the germline ends. Looked up from germline, CDR1 is MDHEN and CDR2 is SYDVKM. CDR3 DNA: TGTGCCAGCAGTAGGCAGGAGGGCCTGTGGGGGACCGGGGAGCTGTTTTTT. Protein product: CASSRQEGLWGTGELFF.

J is TRBJ2-7 and V is TRBV20-1; D gene unclear. Germline values: CDR1 DFQATT, CDR2 SNEGSKA (reference sequence). This CDR3 contains 12 residues. V dropped 5 bases and J dropped 0 bases, with 8 bases sitting between them. This CDR3 is CSADDGSYEQYF. The DNA of the CDR3 is TGCAGTGCTGATGACGGCTCCTACGAGCAGTACTTC.

In its sample, this clonotype was seen a few times. This chain links TRBV19 with TRBJ2-1; TRBD2 matches 7 bases. The CDR3 loop spans 15 amino acids. Germline V CDR1 and CDR2: LNHDA, SQIVND (reference sequence). V shed 6 bases and J 9 bases; nucleotides not matched to a gene: 14. CDR3 sequence: CASRGGGSRSFEQFF. The CDR3 nucleotides read TGTGCCAGTAGGGGCGGCGGGAGTCGGTCATTTGAGCAGTTCTTC.

Only a few counts were recorded for this clonotype. This rearrangement joins TRBV12-3 or TRBV12-4 to TRBJ1-4; no reliable D call. This CDR3 contains 15 residues. The V end was cut by 3 bases, the J end by 8 bases, with 16 bases between. The CDR3: CASSLTGDFWEKLFF. DNA for the CDR3: TGTGCCAGCAGTTTGACGGGCGACTTTTGGGAAAAACTGTTTTTT.

The V call is TRBV10-2, the J call TRBJ2-2; D is undetermined. The CDR3 totals 14 residues. V was pared by 0 bases and J by 5 bases, with 7 bases between. Germline CDR1 is WSHSY and CDR2 is SAAADI. The CDR3 DNA is TGCGCCAGCAGTGAGTCTTCCCTAACCGGGGAGCTGTTTTTT. As protein: CASSESSLTGELFF.

This clonotype was counted between two and nine times. This chain links TRBV3-1 with TRBJ2-7, with D possibly matching TRBD1 (7 bases). The V end was cut by 4 bases, the J end by 3 bases, with 13 bases between. The CDR3 is made up of 14 amino acids. Germline V CDR1 and CDR2: LGHDT, YNNKEL (reference sequence). The CDR3 reads CASSLPGGGYEQYF. In nucleotides, the CDR3 is TGTGCCAGCAGCCTCCCAGGGGGAGGCTACGAGCAGTACTTC.

This clonotype was counted at least ten times. J is TRBJ2-7 and V is TRBV7-2; 8 bases fit TRBD2. The J segment lost 3 bases and the V segment lost 3 bases, leaving 4 bases of the junction unmatched. Germline V CDR1 and CDR2: SGHTA, FQGNSA. The CDR3 is made up of 14 amino acids. CDR3 region: CASSFSGIVYEQYF. CDR3 coding DNA: TGTGCCAGCAGCTTTAGCGGGATTGTCTACGAGCAGTACTTC.

This clonotype was counted only a few times. The V gene is TRBV5-6, the J gene TRBJ2-2; the D gene is possibly TRBD2 (5 bases). The CDR3 consists of 15 residues. The V end was cut by 1 base, the J end by 1 base, with 8 bases between. Germline CDR1 SGHDT, CDR2 YYEEEE. This CDR3 reads CASSLWSGNTGELFF. DNA of the CDR3: TGTGCCAGCAGCTTGTGGAGCGGGAACACCGGGGAGCTGTTTTTT.

The V and J genes are TRBV27 and TRBJ1-2; 12 nucleotides agree with TRBD1. V was clipped by 6 bases and J by 5 bases; unmatched bases: 19. Germline V gene lookup returns CDR1 MNHEY and CDR2 SMNVEV (reference sequence). CDR3 length: 19 residues. The chain's CDR3 is CASSLSSGQGASYGYGYTF. The CDR3 DNA reads TGTGCCAGCAGCCTATCATCGGGACAGGGGGCGTCATACGGATATGGCTACACCTTC.

This clonotype has a count of ten or more. The chain has TRBV4-2 and TRBJ2-1; 8 nucleotides align to TRBD2. V gave up 0 bases and J gave up 8 bases; unmatched junction bases: 6. CDR1 is LGHNA, CDR2 YNFKEQ, per germline. The CDR3 length is 15 residues. The CDR3 reads CASSQEAGVDDEQFF. CDR3 bases: TGTGCCAGCAGCCAAGAAGCGGGAGTTGACGATGAGCAGTTCTTC.

The chain links TRBV30 to TRBJ1-1; no reliable D call. The V end was cut by 4 bases, the J end by 6 bases, with 15 bases between. The CDR3 consists of 13 residues. CDR1 GTSNPN and CDR2 SVGIG come from the germline V gene (reference sequence). The CDR3 DNA follows: TGTGCCTGGAAGTTAACGGCGGTGTCTGAAGCTTTCTTT. Protein: CAWKLTAVSEAFF.

V is TRBV19 and J is TRBJ1-4, with 7 bases identical to TRBD1. J lost 4 bases, V lost 6 bases, and 5 bases had no gene match. The CDR3 loop spans 14 amino acids. Looked up from germline, CDR1 is LNHDA and CDR2 is SQIVND (reference sequence). CDR3 nucleotides: TGTGCCAGTAGGAGGACAGGTTTTAATGAAAAACTGTTTTTT. Translated, it gives CASRRTGFNEKLFF.

This clonotype has at least ten counts. The rearrangement uses TRBV19 and TRBJ2-2, with TRBD1 matching 7 bases. CDR3 size: 16 residues. Trimming removed 5 bases from V and 1 base from J; junction bases left unmatched: 7. CDR1 and CDR2 from the germline V gene are LNHDA and SQIVND (reference sequence). CDR3 residues: CASSWGQILNTGELFF. DNA for the CDR3: TGTGCCAGTAGTTGGGGACAGATCTTGAACACCGGGGAGCTGTTTTTT.

This clonotype was recorded many times. The CDR3 DNA reads TGCAGTGCTAGAGAAGGTAGCGGGAGGGCCTTGTACAATGAGCAGTTCTTC. Its protein product is CSAREGSGRALYNEQFF. This sequence joins TRBV20-1 and TRBJ2-1; 11 positions agree with TRBD2. The germline V gene has CDR1 DFQATT and CDR2 SNEGSKA (reference sequence). J gave up 4 bases and V 0 bases, and 8 bases lay outside the gene matches. The CDR3 consists of 17 residues.

This clonotype has just a few counts. V usage is TRBV10-3 and J usage is TRBJ2-3; 8 bases are a match to TRBD1. The CDR3 has 14 residues. The V gene's germline CDR1 is ENHRY and CDR2 SYGVKD. The DNA of the CDR3 is TGTGCATCGACAGGGGCCATACACACAGATACGCAGTATTTT. This codes for CASTGAIHTDTQYF.

This clonotype was detected ten times or more. The J gene is TRBJ1-1, the V gene TRBV7-9, with D maybe TRBD1 (6 bases). This CDR3 is built from 15 residues. Between the trimmed V and J ends, which lost 5 bases and 1 base, there was a span of 14 bases. Per germline, CDR1 SEHNR and CDR2 FQNEAQ (reference sequence). The CDR3 nucleotides read TGTGCCAGCAGCACAGCGGACAGAGCGAACACTGAAGCTTTCTTT. Its protein product is CASSTADRANTEAFF.

This clonotype turned up a few times. This chain links TRBV24-1 with TRBJ2-3; D is uncertain. V lost 7 bases, J lost 6 bases, and 19 bases lay in between. Per the germline V gene, CDR1 is KGHDR and CDR2 is SFDVKD. The CDR3 spans 15 residues. CDR3 bases: TGTGCCACCAGGTCGACTGATAGAGACGTGGATACGCAGTATTTT. Protein product: CATRSTDRDVDTQYF.

The table lists this clonotype with a few counts. This sequence joins TRBV5-1 and TRBJ2-5, with 8 nucleotides matching TRBD1. V was pared by 4 bases and J by 3 bases, with 5 bases of the junction left unmatched. Germline V lookup: CDR1 SGHRS, CDR2 YFSETQ. The CDR3 has 14 amino acids. CDR3 loop: CASSPKDREETQYF. CDR3 nucleotide sequence: TGCGCCAGCAGCCCGAAGGACAGGGAAGAGACCCAGTACTTC.

The chain employs TRBV6-1 and TRBJ1-5, with D maybe TRBD1 (5 bases). CDR1 is MNHNS, CDR2 SASEGT, per germline. V shed 2 bases and J shed 5 bases, with 10 bases lying between them. The CDR3 extends over 14 amino acids. The CDR3 loop is CASSESGLDQPQHF. The CDR3 coding sequence is TGTGCCAGCAGTGAATCGGGGCTCGATCAGCCCCAGCATTTT.

This clonotype showed up just a few times. The V and J genes are TRBV7-8 and TRBJ1-2; D remains ambiguous. Trimming left V 1 base short and J 0 bases short, with 9 bases between. The CDR3 runs 15 residues. Looked up from germline, CDR1 is SGHVS and CDR2 is FQNEAQ. CDR3 nucleotides: TGTGCCAGCAGCTTAGTGAGGCGCTCTAACTATGGCTACACCTTC. Its protein product is CASSLVRRSNYGYTF.

In this sample, this clonotype turned up once. The conserved closing phenylalanine or tryptophan is absent in this CDR3, likely reflecting a read error. The V call is TRBV4-1, the J call TRBJ1-1, with D tentatively TRBD1 (5 bases). The CDR3 covers 15 residues. CDR1 is MGHRA and CDR2 is YSYEKL in the germline V gene. Trimming shortened V by 9 bases and J by 9 bases, and 26 bases separated the two germline ends. The CDR3 loop is CASSFLGDWGLQAFS. CDR3 bases: TGCGCCAGTTCGTTTTTGGGGGACTGGGGTCTGCAAGCTTTCTCT.

The sample holds a few counts of this clonotype. The chain combines TRBV5-1 with TRBJ2-1; D is unresolved. Germline V gives CDR1 SGHRS, CDR2 YFSETQ. Trimming left V 0 bases short and J 6 bases short, with 13 bases between. The CDR3 has 15 residues. The CDR3 DNA sequence: TGCGCCAGCAGCTTGGGGGTCCGGTGGAGCAATGAGCAGTTCTTC. Residues: CASSLGVRWSNEQFF.

This clonotype was observed a handful of times. The genes are TRBV11-2 and TRBJ2-5, with D uncertain. The CDR3 is 13 residues long. Per germline, CDR1 SGHAT and CDR2 FQNNGV. The germline V and J ends were trimmed by 3 bases and 4 bases, with 9 bases remaining between them. CDR3 nucleotides: TGTGCCAGCAGCTTTTCCGGTACAGAGACCCAGTACTTC. It encodes CASSFSGTETQYF. Full variable domain (outside the CDR3, taken from reference TRBV11-2 and TRBJ2-5): EAGVAQSPRYKIIEKRQSVAFWCNPISGHATLYWYQQILGQGPKLLIQFQNNGVVDDSQLPKDRFSAERLKGVDSTLKIQPAKLEDSAVYLCASSFSGTETQYFGPGTRLLVL.

This clonotype has a count of ten or more. V gene TRBV20-1 combines with J gene TRBJ1-1, with a tentative D call TRBD1 (5 bases). The CDR3 loop spans 15 amino acids. CDR1 DFQATT and CDR2 SNEGSKA come from the germline V gene (reference sequence). Trimming shortened V by 0 bases and J by 5 bases, and 16 bases separated the two germline ends. The chain's CDR3 is CSAREGTRRDTEAFF. In nucleotides, the CDR3 is TGCAGTGCTAGAGAAGGGACTCGCCGAGATACTGAAGCTTTCTTT.

This clonotype came up many times. The V gene is TRBV7-9, the J gene TRBJ1-4; unclear D gene. CDR3 length: 16 residues. The germline V and J ends were trimmed by 5 bases and 5 bases, with 18 bases remaining between them. Germline lookup yields CDR1 SEHNR and CDR2 FQNEAQ (reference sequence). In DNA, the CDR3 is TGTGCCAGCAGCCCCGCTCCCAACGGTCCGAATGAAAAACTGTTTTTT. Its protein is CASSPAPNGPNEKLFF.